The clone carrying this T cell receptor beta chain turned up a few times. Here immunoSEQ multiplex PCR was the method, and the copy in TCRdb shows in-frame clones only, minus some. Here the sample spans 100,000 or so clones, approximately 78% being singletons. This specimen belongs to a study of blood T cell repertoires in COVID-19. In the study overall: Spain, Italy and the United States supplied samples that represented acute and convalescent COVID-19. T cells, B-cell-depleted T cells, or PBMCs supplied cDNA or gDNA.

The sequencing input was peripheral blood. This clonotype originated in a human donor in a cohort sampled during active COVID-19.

DNA of the CDR3: TGTGCCAGCAGCATTTACCCCGGGACAGGGGGCTCGTACCAAGAGACCCAGTACTTC. Its translation is CASSIYPGTGGSYQETQYF. The rearrangement joins TRBV7-2 to TRBJ2-5, with 12 bases identical to TRBD1. With V trimmed by 5 bases and J by 0 bases, 13 bases remained unmatched. Germline values: CDR1 SGHTA, CDR2 FQGNSA. This CDR3 comprises 19 residues.